This T cell receptor beta chain was recovered during a study of blood T cell repertoires in COVID-19. Turning to the study itself: COVID-19 samples from acute and convalescent phases originated in the United States, Italy and Spain. Sources were T cells, B-cell-depleted T cells, or PBMCs; the material itself was cDNA or gDNA.

Original processing notes: For nucleated cells, counts were estimated from reference gene primer amplification. Clones were read by immunoSEQ multiplex PCR, and TCRdb kept only the in-frame ones, dropping some. V and J calls plus clone size are reproduced from that table; the DNA served to infer D and trimming. The sample lists 150,000 or so clones, roughly 84% occurring once. Germline assignment: CDR1 KGHDR and CDR2 SFDVKD. The CDR3 is 18 amino acids. V lost 1 base, J lost 2 bases, and 11 bases stayed unmatched. The rearrangement uses TRBV24-1 and TRBJ2-5, with 8 bases identical to TRBD2. The sample was peripheral blood. This receptor was obtained from a man in his forties or fifties with active or convalescent COVID-19. CDR3 sequence: CATSDFRGSGSEQETQYF. The CDR3 nucleotides read TGTGCCACCAGTGATTTCCGGGGCAGCGGGAGTGAACAAGAGACCCAGTACTTC.